These T cell receptor beta chains were read from a single sample in a study of T cells in Graves' hyperthyroidism and ophthalmopathy. TCRdb independently ran MiXCR on the multiplex PCR reads; one entry per CDR3 protein. This sample yields more than 50,000 distinct CDR3 sequences, of which roughly 50% are seen a single time; roughly 3.3% belongs to the top ten. The sequenced sample consisted of blood. The receptors here all came from a woman aged 55-69 years with Graves' ophthalmopathy. Both conserved end residues are part of each CDR3. A D gene is named only where the DNA matches it firmly. Some rows mark clone size as missing; the rest say once, few, many or name a class of expanded clone.

J	size	V	D	DNA	CDR3
TRBJ1-2	NA	TRBV6-7	NA	TGTGCCAGCAGTCGTGGGCCAGGGGGCTACACCTTC	CASSRGPGGYTF
TRBJ2-1	many	TRBV5-1	NA	TGCGCCAGCAGCTTGAAGATTGTAAAATACAATGAGCAGTTCTTC	CASSLKIVKYNEQFF
TRBJ1-6	many	TRBV5-6	TRBD1	TGTGCCAGCAGCTTGGACAGGGGTGGTTCACCCCTCCACTTT	CASSLDRGGSPLHF
TRBJ1-2	few	TRBV2	NA	TGTGCCAGCAGTGAAGGTCCTGCTATGGTCGAGGGCTACACCTTC	CASSEGPAMVEGYTF
TRBJ2-1	many	TRBV19	NA	TGTGCCAGTAGTATAGCAGGGGCGAGCTACAATGAGCAGTTCTTC	CASSIAGASYNEQFF
TRBJ1-6	NA	TRBV10-3	TRBD1	TGTGCCAGCAGGAAGACAGGGGCATCTAATTCACCCCTCCACTTT	CASRKTGASNSPLHF
TRBJ2-1	NA	TRBV12-5	NA	TGTGCTTGTGGGCCGGGACTTTACACAGATACGCAGTTCTTC	CACGPGLYTDTQFF
TRBJ2-5	many	TRBV20-1	NA	TGCAGTGCCAGTTTCGGAAGGGAAGAGACCCAGTACTTC	CSASFGREETQYF
TRBJ1-5	few	TRBV12-3/TRBV12-4	NA	TGTGCCAGCAGTGGACTAGTCAGGGAGACCCAGCATTTT	CASSGLVRETQHF
TRBJ2-2	many	TRBV20-1	TRBD2	TGCAGTGCTAGAGAGCGAGGGGGTAGCGGGATGACCGGGGAGCTGTTTTTT	CSARERGGSGMTGELFF
TRBJ2-7	NA	TRBV19	TRBD2	TGTGCCAGTAGTAGGACTAGCGGGACAAACTCCTACGAGCAGTACTTC	CASSRTSGTNSYEQYF
TRBJ2-7	many	TRBV6-1	TRBD1	TGTGCCAGCAGTACACGGACAGGGGGCTTATACGAGCAGTACTTC	CASSTRTGGLYEQYF
TRBJ2-5	many	TRBV20-1	NA	TGCAGTGCTAGAACAGGCAGGGGGGACCGGGAGACCCAGTACTTC	CSARTGRGDRETQYF
TRBJ2-3	many	TRBV20-1	NA	TGCAGTGCTAACGCCGGGTTAGGGTTCTTTGTGGGGGAGATCACAGATACGCAGTATTTT	CSANAGLGFFVGEITDTQYF
TRBJ2-7	NA	TRBV7-6	NA	TGTGCCAGCAGCCAAGACCGTGTTTACGAGCGGTACTTC	CASSQDRVYERYF
TRBJ2-3	many	TRBV9	TRBD2	TGTGCCAGCAGCTTAAGGGGACTAGCGGAAGCAGGTACAGATACGCAGTATTTT	CASSLRGLAEAGTDTQYF
TRBJ1-5	NA	TRBV5-1	NA	TGCGCCAGCAGCCCCAGTGGGGGGCGTCAGCCCCAGCATTTT	CASSPSGGRQPQHF
TRBJ2-7	NA	TRBV7-2	TRBD2	TGTGCCAGCAGCTTAAGACTAGCGGGGGGGCCGGTATACGAGCAGTACTTC	CASSLRLAGGPVYEQYF
TRBJ2-1	NA	TRBV20-1	TRBD2	TGCAGTGCGAAAACAGGGACTAGCGGAGAGCAGTTCTTC	CSAKTGTSGEQFF
TRBJ2-5	NA	TRBV9	NA	TGTGCCAGCAGCGTTGGACGGGTCCAAGAGACCCAGTACTTC	CASSVGRVQETQYF
TRBJ2-7	NA	TRBV6-6	NA	TGTGCCAGCAGTTACCGGGGATACGAGCAGTACTTC	CASSYRGYEQYF
TRBJ1-2	NA	TRBV7-8	NA	TGTGCCAGCAGCGGATCAACAGTCCCCGGGTATGGCTACACCTTC	CASSGSTVPGYGYTF
TRBJ1-6	medium-sized	TRBV7-9	TRBD1	TGTGCCAGCAGCTACGGACAGGGCTATTCACCCCTCCACTTT	CASSYGQGYSPLHF
TRBJ1-4	once	TRBV9	NA	TGTGCCAGCAGCTTAGTGGGGGTAGCGGGAGGGTACAATGAAAAACTGTTTTTT	CASSLVGVAGGYNEKLFF
TRBJ1-2	NA	TRBV5-4	TRBD1	TGTGCCAGCAGCTTGGCCCAGGGGGACGGCTACGCCTTC	CASSLAQGDGYAF
TRBJ1-5	NA	TRBV6-4	TRBD1	TGTGCCAGCAGTGTAGAACAGGGGGCGGTGGATGAGCATTTT	CASSVEQGAVDEHF
TRBJ2-7	few	TRBV7-2	NA	TGTGCCAGCAGCCCGGGACTCGGAAGCTACGAGCAGTACTTC	CASSPGLGSYEQYF
TRBJ2-2	once	TRBV7-8	TRBD1	TGTGCCAGCAGCATCGGGACAGGGGGGCGGGAGCTGTTTTTT	CASSIGTGGRELFF
TRBJ1-5	NA	TRBV7-6	TRBD1	TGTGCCAGCAGCTCGAACAGGGGGCAGGGCCAGCCCCAGCATTTT	CASSSNRGQGQPQHF
TRBJ2-2	NA	TRBV7-6	TRBD1	TGTGCCAGCAGCTTCCCGCGGGACAGGGTGGACACCGGGGAGCTGTTTTTT	CASSFPRDRVDTGELFF